These 17 T cell receptor beta chains were all obtained from the same sample, sequenced in a study of blood T cell repertoires in COVID-19 (TCRdb year 2020). The method behind the library was the immunoSEQ multiplex PCR assay. TCRdb mirrors the immuneACCESS table, restricted to in-frame sequences. Some clones are absent from its copies; in checked studies, under half trace to an unresolved V gene, and the reason for the others is unknown. The sample records under 250,000 clones, about 94% of which are singletons. In total, the top ten clones hold 0.8% to 1% of the sample. The specimen was peripheral blood. Source of these receptors: a man aged 55 to 69 with COVID-19, enrolled during active disease.

The chain carries TRBV4-1 and TRBJ2-3; D unclear. Germline CDR1 reads MGHRA; CDR2 reads YSYEKL. The CDR3 is made up of 16 amino acids. V was shortened by 0 bases and J by 4 bases, with 14 bases between the two germline ends. CDR3 DNA: TGCGCCAGCAGCCAAGAAGTCCCTATTGTTGCAGATACGCAGTATTTT. Translation: CASSQEVPIVADTQYF.

This chain joins TRBV30 and TRBJ2-5; tentative D call: TRBD1 (6 bases). The germline V gene has CDR1 GTSNPN and CDR2 SVGIG (reference sequence). This CDR3 has 14 amino acids. Trimming cost V 4 bases and J 1 base, with 13 bases left between them. This CDR3 reads CAWTQGNFQETQYF. Written as DNA, the CDR3 is TGTGCCTGGACCCAGGGGAATTTCCAAGAGACCCAGTACTTC.

The CDR3 protein is CASSIRRGGNYGYTF. CDR3 sequence (DNA): TGTGCCAGTAGTATCCGCAGGGGCGGTAACTATGGCTACACCTTC. The chain employs TRBV19 and TRBJ1-2, with a weak D call TRBD1 (6 bases). The CDR3 covers 15 residues. Germline CDR1 and CDR2: LNHDA and SQIVND (reference sequence). Trimming took off 3 bases at V and 1 base at J, with 12 bases between the two ends. Full variable domain (missing parts from reference TRBV19 and TRBJ1-2): DGGITQSPKYLFRKEGQNVTLSCEQNLNHDAMYWYRQDPGQGLRLIYYSQIVNDFQKGDIAEGYSVSREKKESFPLTVTSAQKNPTAFYLCASSIRRGGNYGYTFGSGTRLTVV.

The CDR3 coding sequence is TGTGCCAGCAGCTTAAGACAGGACCCGAACACTGAAGCTTTCTTT. It codes for CASSLRQDPNTEAFF. The rearrangement joins TRBV7-3 to TRBJ1-1, with D possibly TRBD1 on 6 matching bases. The germline CDR1 and CDR2 sequences are SGHTA and FQGTGA. This CDR3 region has 15 residues. Deletions cut 1 base from V and 1 base from J, with 10 bases between.

CDR3 region: CASSSGTIETQYF. CDR3 nucleotides: TGTGCCAGTAGTTCCGGGACTATAGAGACCCAGTACTTC. The J gene is TRBJ2-5, the V gene TRBV19; 7 nucleotides agree with TRBD2. The CDR3 contains 13 residues. CDR1 is LNHDA, CDR2 SQIVND, per germline (reference sequence). V was clipped by 5 bases and J by 4 bases; unmatched bases: 4.

The chain employs TRBV5-5 and TRBJ2-1, with 8 bases aligning to TRBD1. This CDR3 is built from 15 residues. From germline, CDR1 is SGHKS and CDR2 YYEKEE (reference sequence). The V gene end was trimmed by 4 bases and the J gene end by 2 bases; junction bases not matched to a gene: 5. This chain's CDR3 is CASSLTGEPYNEQFF. DNA for the CDR3: TGTGCCAGCAGCCTGACAGGGGAGCCCTACAATGAGCAGTTCTTC.

On this clone: The junction differs from germline at one of its ends, possibly a read error. The V and J genes are TRBV6-5 and TRBJ1-5; maybe TRBD1 (6 bases). Per the germline V gene, CDR1 is MNHEY and CDR2 is SVGAGI. This CDR3 spans 12 amino acids. The CDR3 here is CASSQSGGAETF. CDR3 in DNA: TGTGCCAGCAGTCAAAGTGGGGGCGCCGAGACTTTT.

V gene TRBV5-4 combines with J gene TRBJ2-1; 10 bases map to TRBD1. From germline, CDR1 is SGHNT and CDR2 YYREEE (reference sequence). Losses at the gene ends were 2 bases for V and 3 bases for J; bases not matched to a gene: 2. This CDR3 region has 15 residues. The CDR3 bases are TGTGCCAGCAGCTTTCGGACAGGGGGCTACAATGAGCAGTTCTTC. Encoded protein: CASSFRTGGYNEQFF.

The chain is built from TRBV18 and TRBJ2-1, with TRBD1 matching over 12 bases. The germline CDR1 and CDR2 sequences are KGHSH and LQKENI. The CDR3 runs 16 residues. Trimming cost V 2 bases and J 9 bases; bases outside gene matches: 8. The chain's CDR3 is CASSPTGTGGSSEQFF. Here the CDR3 DNA reads TGTGCCAGCTCACCAACCGGGACAGGGGGCTCGAGTGAGCAGTTCTTC.

As DNA, the CDR3 is TGTGCCAGCAGGGGGACTAGCGGAATCACAGATACGCAGTATTTT. Its protein is CASRGTSGITDTQYF. This chain uses TRBV28 with TRBJ2-3, with 11 bases identical to TRBD2. This CDR3 is 15 amino acids long. Germline CDR1 is MDHEN and CDR2 is SYDVKM. V shed 6 bases and J 2 bases; nucleotides not matched to a gene: 4.

The V call is TRBV4-1, the J call TRBJ1-5, with 9 bases aligning to TRBD1. Germline CDR1 reads MGHRA; CDR2 reads YSYEKL. V lost 4 bases, J lost 7 bases, and 8 bases stayed unmatched. The CDR3 loop spans 15 amino acids. CDR3 region: CASSPGDRAGQPQHF. The CDR3 DNA reads as TGCGCCAGCAGCCCTGGGGACAGGGCAGGCCAGCCCCAGCATTTT.

The genes are TRBV4-2 and TRBJ2-7, with 7 nucleotides matching TRBD1. The V gene's germline CDR1 is LGHNA and CDR2 YNFKEQ. Trimming at V came to 1 base and at J to 4 bases, leaving 4 bases not matched to a gene. The CDR3 extends over 14 amino acids. The CDR3: CASSQGRQGYEQYF. The CDR3 bases are TGTGCCAGCAGCCAAGGCCGACAGGGTTACGAGCAGTACTTC.

The chain has TRBV9 and TRBJ2-7, with 10 bases fitting TRBD2. This CDR3 has 14 amino acids. V lost 4 bases, J lost 3 bases, and 4 bases stayed unmatched. Germline CDR1 reads SGDLS; CDR2 reads YYNGEE. As DNA, the CDR3 is TGTGCCAGCAGCATCGGGACTAGCGTCTACGAGCAGTACTTC. It yields the protein CASSIGTSVYEQYF.

The chain employs TRBV6-6 and TRBJ1-1; maybe TRBD1 (5 bases). The CDR3 is made up of 12 amino acids. Germline values: CDR1 MNHNY, CDR2 SVGAGI (reference sequence). The V gene lost 5 bases and the J gene lost 6 bases, with 10 bases spanning the gap. The DNA of the CDR3 is TGTGCCAGCAGTCCAGGGATCGCTGAAGCTTTCTTT. Encoded protein: CASSPGIAEAFF.

V and J are TRBV28 and TRBJ2-2; D unclear. From germline, CDR1 is MDHEN and CDR2 SYDVKM. V was pared by 3 bases and J by 5 bases, with 4 bases between. This CDR3 contains 12 residues. DNA of the CDR3: TGTGCCAGCAGTTTCCAGACCGGGGAGCTGTTTTTT. Its translation is CASSFQTGELFF. Using reference TRBV28 and TRBJ2-2 for the parts outside the CDR3, the full variable domain is DVKVTQSSRYLVKRTGEKVFLECVQDMDHENMFWYRQDPGLGLRLIYFSYDVKMKEKGDIPEGYSVSREKKERFSLILESASTNQTSMYLCASSFQTGELFFGEGSRLTVL.

The chain is built from TRBV6-5 and TRBJ1-2; D gene unclear. The ends were cut back, 2 bases at V and 0 bases at J, with 10 bases in the middle. CDR3 length: 15 residues. The V gene's germline CDR1 is MNHEY and CDR2 SVGAGI. In DNA form, the CDR3 reads TGTGCCAGCAGTTACGGATCCGGAGCTAACTATGGCTACACCTTC. Protein sequence: CASSYGSGANYGYTF.

The chain uses TRBV11-3 and TRBJ2-2; TRBD2 matches 8 bases. The germline CDR1 and CDR2 sequences are SGHNT and YENEEA. With V trimmed by 7 bases and J by 4 bases, 2 bases remained unmatched. This CDR3 has 13 residues. CDR3 region: CASKRGSTGELFF. The CDR3 DNA follows: TGTGCCAGCAAGCGGGGGAGCACCGGGGAGCTGTTTTTT.